This T cell receptor beta chain was profiled in a study of blood T cell repertoires in COVID-19. Study in general: PBMCs, B-cell-depleted T cells, or T cells provided the cDNA or gDNA that made up the material.

This CDR3 has 14 residues. The germline V gene encodes CDR1 SGHVS and CDR2 FQNEAQ. V dropped 5 bases and J dropped 7 bases, with 15 bases sitting between them. How the authors handled the data: Reference gene primer amplification gave nucleated cell count estimates. TCRdb keeps only in-frame clones here, not all; method: immunoSEQ multiplex PCR. V and J calls and clone size are given by that table; D and trimming were obtained from the DNA. The top ten hold roughly 8% of the sample, which has fewer than 350,000 clones, around 87% seen once. This clonotype originated in a woman in her forties or fifties who had recovered from COVID-19. The sequencing sample was made of peripheral blood. The chain employs TRBV7-8 and TRBJ2-1, with D hard to call. CDR3 protein: CASSPPRPPNEQFF. CDR3 DNA sequence: TGTGCCAGCAGCCCTCCTAGGCCCCCAAATGAGCAGTTCTTC.